Below are 3 T cell receptor beta chains sequenced from a single sample in a study of blood T cells in healthy people across ages. A J-beta primer mix and a sample-barcoded 5' primer were used in a second PCR of about 6 to 12 cycles. MiXCR was run by TCRdb on the 5' RACE reads, yielding one entry per CDR3 protein. This table holds more than 700,000 distinct CDR3 sequences, 46% found once. Sequences were obtained from blood. The receptors were sampled from an elderly man in good health.

The chain joins TRBV6-1 to TRBJ2-1, with a possible D match to TRBD1 (5 bases). CDR1 MNHNS and CDR2 SASEGT come from the germline V gene. This CDR3 has 13 amino acids. V lost 3 bases and J 6 bases, leaving 9 bases between the germline ends. The CDR3 DNA follows: TGTGCCAGCAGTGATAGGGGCTTCAATGAGCAGTTCTTC. This sequence encodes CASSDRGFNEQFF.

This clonotype has a handful of counts. This sequence joins TRBV10-3 and TRBJ2-5; 9 bases match TRBD2. The V segment lost 3 bases and the J segment 2 bases; nucleotides outside the gene matches: 7. The CDR3 runs to 16 residues. Germline-derived CDR1 and CDR2 are ENHRY and SYGVKD. CDR3 in amino acids: CAISDGASGNQETQYF. In nucleotides, the CDR3 is TGTGCCATCAGTGATGGGGCTAGCGGGAATCAAGAGACCCAGTACTTC.

A word on this clonotype: The junction differs from germline at one of its ends, possibly a read error. The CDR3 DNA reads TGTGCCATCAGTGGTGAAGGGGGCGGTGAGCATTTCTTC. It specifies CAISGEGGGEHFF. This chain joins TRBV10-3 and TRBJ2-1; the match to TRBD1 covers 7 bases. CDR1 ENHRY and CDR2 SYGVKD come from the germline V gene. This CDR3 comprises 13 residues.